A single sample is the source of the 15 T cell receptor beta chains below, sequenced in a study of cytomegalovirus exposure and HLA in healthy donors. The PCR had 60 Vbeta and 13 Jbeta primers. Produced via immunoSEQ multiplex PCR; TCRdb's table is partial and in-frame only. The repertoire holds some 110,000 clones, with about 83% as singletons. The sample taken for sequencing was PBMCs. Source of these receptors: a man aged 18 to 29 in good health and CMV-seronegative.

The chain couples TRBV30 to TRBJ1-1, with 7 bases identical to TRBD1. The CDR3 covers 13 residues. V lost 7 bases to trimming and J lost 3 bases; unmatched junction nucleotides: 8. The germline gives CDR1 GTSNPN, CDR2 SVGIG (reference sequence). In DNA form, the CDR3 reads TGTGCCTCCAGGGGTAGGGGGCACACTGAAGCTTTCTTT. Residues: CASRGRGHTEAFF. Variable domain in full (rest from reference TRBV30 and TRBJ1-1): SQTIHQWPATLVQPVGSPLSLECTVEGTSNPNLYWYRQAAGRGLQLLFYSVGIGQISSEVPQNLSASRPQDRQFILSSKKLLLSDSGFYLCASRGRGHTEAFFGQGTRLTVV.

This clone was observed a handful of times. The CDR3 nucleotides are TGTGCCAGCAGTACCTCAGGGGGTTTGCAGTACTTC. Translated: CASSTSGGLQYF. The chain couples TRBV27 to TRBJ2-7; 7 bases match TRBD1. CDR3 size: 12 residues. CDR1 and CDR2 from the germline V gene are MNHEY and SMNVEV (reference sequence). J was trimmed by 9 bases and V by 5 bases; bases with no gene match: 7.

The rearrangement links TRBV5-1 to TRBJ2-3; D gene ambiguous. Germline loops: CDR1 SGHRS, CDR2 YFSETQ. V gave up 0 bases and J gave up 5 bases, with 4 bases separating them. The CDR3 totals 12 residues. The CDR3 loop reads CASSLGQDTQYF. Here the CDR3 DNA reads TGCGCCAGCAGCTTGGGTCAAGATACGCAGTATTTT.

The chain is built from TRBV29-1 and TRBJ2-1; the match to TRBD2 covers 10 bases. The ends lost 0 bases at V and 0 bases at J; junction bases unmatched: 8. The CDR3 covers 18 residues. Germline CDR1 is SQVTM and CDR2 is ANQGSEA. CDR3 nucleotide sequence: TGCAGCGTTGAAGATTTCAGCGGGAGGGCCAGCTCCTACAATGAGCAGTTCTTC. This sequence encodes CSVEDFSGRASSYNEQFF.

The chain uses TRBV7-2 and TRBJ1-6; D gene unclear. The CDR3 loop spans 12 amino acids. Germline V lookup: CDR1 SGHTA, CDR2 FQGNSA. V was cut by 2 bases and J by 16 bases, with 12 bases left in between. CDR3 residues: CASSLTSARLHF. The CDR3 DNA reads as TGTGCCAGCAGCTTAACCAGCGCCCGTCTCCACTTT.

This chain uses TRBV7-2 with TRBJ1-1; maybe TRBD1 (5 bases). Germline V lookup: CDR1 SGHTA, CDR2 FQGNSA. The length of the CDR3 is 13 residues. V dropped 4 bases and J dropped 3 bases, with 9 bases sitting between them. The CDR3 nucleotides are TGTGCCAGCAGCTCGCGGGGGGACACTGAAGCTTTCTTT. Its translation: CASSSRGDTEAFF.

The rearrangement links TRBV28 to TRBJ1-5; a possible D gene is TRBD1 (6 bases). The V gene lost 3 bases and the J gene lost 6 bases, with 12 bases spanning the gap. Germline V gene sequence: CDR1 MDHEN, CDR2 SYDVKM. There are 14 residues in the CDR3. CDR3 DNA sequence: TGTGCCAGCAGTTTCTCAGGGGAGGGTCAGCCCCAGCATTTT. It codes for CASSFSGEGQPQHF.

The chain links TRBV30 to TRBJ2-7; the match to TRBD2 covers 10 bases. The CDR3 consists of 15 residues. Unmatched junction bases numbered 10, after V lost 2 bases and J lost 6 bases. CDR1 is GTSNPN, CDR2 SVGIG, per germline (reference sequence). CDR3 sequence (DNA): TGTGCCTGGAGTAAGAAAGGACTAGCGGAGGGCGAGCAGTACTTC. Amino acids: CAWSKKGLAEGEQYF.

In this sample, this clone turned up once. The gene calls are TRBV6-5 and TRBJ2-5; 9 bases line up with TRBD1. The J call may be faulty, since TRBJ2-7 better matches the DNA end. The CDR3 sequence is 14 residues long. Germline lookup yields CDR1 MNHEY and CDR2 SVGAGI. CDR3 residues: CASSSRTGDYEQYF. In DNA form, the CDR3 reads TGTGCCAGCAGTTCCCGGACAGGGGACTACGAGCAGTACTTC.

V and J are TRBV7-2 and TRBJ2-7; D is possibly TRBD2 (5 bases). Germline values: CDR1 SGHTA, CDR2 FQGNSA. This CDR3 region has 13 residues. V was pared by 1 base and J by 3 bases, with 7 bases between. CDR3: CASSLVGNYEQYF. The CDR3, as DNA: TGTGCCAGCAGCTTAGTCGGGAACTACGAGCAGTACTTC.

The chain carries TRBV4-3 and TRBJ1-2, with 7 bases that match TRBD1. The CDR3 sequence is 17 residues long. From germline, CDR1 is LGHNA and CDR2 YSLEER. V dropped 0 bases and J dropped 1; count of bases not matched to a gene: 8. The CDR3 reads CASSQDLGDRLNYGYTF. In DNA form, the CDR3 reads TGCGCCAGCAGCCAAGATCTCGGGGACAGACTTAACTATGGCTACACCTTC.

The chain employs TRBV4-3 and TRBJ2-7; 8 nucleotides line up with TRBD2. There are 15 residues in the CDR3. Germline V gene data show CDR1 as LGHNA and CDR2 as YSLEER. The J segment lost 3 bases and the V segment lost 0 bases, leaving 4 bases of the junction unmatched. The CDR3 DNA reads as TGCGCCAGCAGCCAAGAAACTAGCGGAAACTACGAGCAGTACTTC. Translated, it gives CASSQETSGNYEQYF.

In its sample, this clone was seen once. The V call is TRBV28, the J call TRBJ2-3; perhaps TRBD2 as D (5 bases). V was cut by 3 bases and J by 0 bases, with 13 bases left in between. CDR1 MDHEN and CDR2 SYDVKM come from the germline V gene. The CDR3 is made up of 16 amino acids. The CDR3 is CASSLVRESSTDTQYF. The DNA of the CDR3 is TGTGCCAGCAGTTTGGTGAGGGAGTCTAGCACAGATACGCAGTATTTT. Together with reference TRBV28 and TRBJ2-3, the CDR3 gives the full variable domain: DVKVTQSSRYLVKRTGEKVFLECVQDMDHENMFWYRQDPGLGLRLIYFSYDVKMKEKGDIPEGYSVSREKKERFSLILESASTNQTSMYLCASSLVRESSTDTQYFGPGTRLTVL.

V and J are TRBV21-1 and TRBJ2-7; the D call in the table, TRBD1, was not verified against the DNA. TRBV21-1 represents a pseudogene. The CDR3 length is 15 residues. DNA of the CDR3: TGTGCCAGCAGCTGGGTCGTAACAGGGTCCTACGAGCAGTACTTC. It codes for CASSWVVTGSYEQYF.

This clone was seen at least ten times. The genes are TRBV14 and TRBJ2-1, with 9 bases aligning to TRBD2. The V gene's germline CDR1 is SGHDN and CDR2 FVKESK. The CDR3 is made up of 17 amino acids. V lost 5 bases, J lost 10 bases, and 18 bases stayed unmatched. The CDR3 nucleotides are TGTGCCAGCAGCAAATACCCCGGGACTAGCCCCGCTTGGGAGCAGTTCTTC. Encoded protein: CASSKYPGTSPAWEQFF. Variable domain in full (rest from reference TRBV14 and TRBJ2-1): EAGVTQFPSHSVIEKGQTVTLRCDPISGHDNLYWYRRVMGKEIKFLLHFVKESKQDESGMPNNRFLAERTGGTYSTLKVQPAELEDSGVYFCASSKYPGTSPAWEQFFGPGTRLTVL.